The 25 T cell receptor beta chains presented below share a single source sample, sequenced in a study of blood T cells in healthy people across ages. Primers used in a second PCR of about 7 to 12 cycles were a sample-barcoded 5' primer and a J-beta primer mix. TCRdb fed the 5' RACE reads into MiXCR, producing one record per CDR3 protein. The data contain some 1,000,000 distinct CDR3 sequences, roughly a quarter of them singletons. These data are also associated with another study on T cells of mothers and their children.

The sample was blood. Receptor source: a girl aged 2-10 years in good health.

This clonotype came up a few times. This chain links TRBV7-8 with TRBJ2-7; 7 nucleotides line up with TRBD1. The CDR3 sequence is 17 residues long. The germline CDR1 and CDR2 sequences are SGHVS and FQNEAQ. Trimming removed 1 base from V and 3 bases from J; junction bases left unmatched: 12. CDR3: CASSLDPGQTPYYEQYF. The CDR3 bases are TGTGCCAGCAGCTTAGACCCGGGACAGACTCCTTACTACGAGCAGTACTTC.

This clonotype was observed a few times. CDR3 sequence (DNA): TGCAGTGCTACCTTAAACAATGAGCAGTTCTTC. This codes for CSATLNNEQFF. The chain employs TRBV20-1 and TRBJ2-1; D is undetermined. This CDR3 is 11 amino acids long. V lost 4 bases, J lost 5 bases, and 6 bases lay in between. Germline values: CDR1 DFQATT, CDR2 SNEGSKA (reference sequence).

The gene calls are TRBV7-9 and TRBJ2-5, with TRBD2 identical over 7 bases. Per germline, CDR1 SEHNR and CDR2 FQNEAQ (reference sequence). The length of the CDR3 is 14 residues. Trimming removed 3 bases from V and 9 bases from J; junction bases left unmatched: 10. CDR3 loop: CASSFVGRREAQYF. In nucleotides, the CDR3 is TGTGCCAGCAGCTTTGTAGGGCGACGGGAGGCCCAGTACTTC.

J is TRBJ2-4 and V is TRBV20-1, with D tentatively TRBD2 (6 bases). The CDR3 extends over 12 amino acids. V was clipped by 6 bases and J by 9 bases, with 15 bases between them. The germline gives CDR1 DFQATT, CDR2 SNEGSKA (reference sequence). CDR3 residues: CSAIGTGGIQYF. The CDR3 DNA reads as TGCAGTGCAATTGGGACTGGGGGCATTCAGTACTTC.

Only a few counts were recorded for this clonotype. The chain carries TRBV5-1 and TRBJ1-1; D gene unclear. Germline-derived CDR1 and CDR2 are SGHRS and YFSETQ. This CDR3 has 14 residues. The V end was cut by 1 base, the J end by 3 bases, with 10 bases between. Written as DNA, the CDR3 is TGCGCCAGCAGCTTGACAGCTCAGGACACTGAAGCTTTCTTT. It translates to CASSLTAQDTEAFF.

The gene calls are TRBV7-9 and TRBJ2-4; 9 bases match TRBD1. The V and J ends lost 5 bases and 16 bases, in that order; junction bases with no gene match: 15. The CDR3 spans 14 residues. Germline V gene lookup returns CDR1 SEHNR and CDR2 FQNEAQ (reference sequence). The CDR3 bases are TGTGCCAGCAGCCCTCGGGACAGGGACGTTAAAGTCTACTTC. Translating gives CASSPRDRDVKVYF.

The chain is built from TRBV20-1 and TRBJ2-5; TRBD2 matches 12 bases. Trimming cost V 5 bases and J 1 base; bases outside gene matches: 8. The CDR3 is made up of 16 amino acids. Germline values: CDR1 DFQATT, CDR2 SNEGSKA (reference sequence). The CDR3 reads CSAPRTSGAFQETQYF. In DNA form, the CDR3 reads TGCAGTGCTCCGCGGACTAGCGGGGCCTTCCAAGAGACCCAGTACTTC.

This clonotype has more than one count but fewer than ten. The chain carries TRBV20-1 and TRBJ2-2; the match to TRBD1 covers 8 bases. Looked up from germline, CDR1 is DFQATT and CDR2 is SNEGSKA (reference sequence). The CDR3 runs 14 residues. The J segment lost 5 bases and the V segment lost 6 bases, leaving 8 bases of the junction unmatched. This CDR3 is CSAAGTGKTGELFF. For the CDR3, the DNA is TGCAGTGCAGCCGGGACAGGAAAAACCGGGGAGCTGTTTTTT.

The V call is TRBV12-3 or TRBV12-4, the J call TRBJ1-2; 8 nucleotides agree with TRBD1. With 3 bases clipped from V and 8 bases from J, the junction kept 8 bases outside the gene matches. The CDR3 totals 14 residues. CDR3 DNA sequence: TGTGCCAGCAGTTTCGGTCGGACAGGGCAAGGCTACACCTTC. Translated, it gives CASSFGRTGQGYTF.

This clonotype was picked up many times. This chain joins TRBV12-3 or TRBV12-4 and TRBJ1-6; the D is unclear. V lost 1 base and J 9 bases, leaving 4 bases between the germline ends. The CDR3 loop spans 12 amino acids. CDR3 coding DNA: TGTGCCAGCAGTTTAGGTCCTTCACCCCTCCACTTT. This codes for CASSLGPSPLHF.

V gene TRBV15 combines with J gene TRBJ2-1, with 8 bases that match TRBD2. With 8 bases clipped from V and 4 bases from J, the junction kept 7 bases outside the gene matches. Germline V gene sequence: CDR1 LNHNV, CDR2 YYDKDF (reference sequence). CDR3 size: 14 residues. In DNA, the CDR3 is TGTGCCACCGGCATTAGCGGGACTTACAATGAGCAGTTCTTC. Translating it yields CATGISGTYNEQFF.

The chain employs TRBV20-1 and TRBJ2-2; D is ambiguous. The CDR3 sequence is 13 residues long. The V end lost 3 bases, the J end lost 1 base, and 6 bases lay between the germline ends. Germline CDR1 DFQATT, CDR2 SNEGSKA (reference sequence). CDR3 nucleotides: TGCAGTGCTAGTGTTTTGAACACCGGGGAGCTGTTTTTT. It is translated as CSASVLNTGELFF.

The rearrangement uses TRBV11-2 and TRBJ2-3; possible D gene TRBD1, 5 bases. Germline-derived CDR1 and CDR2 are SGHAT and FQNNGV. The CDR3 contains 13 residues. The germline V and J ends were trimmed by 1 base and 7 bases, with 9 bases remaining between them. For the CDR3, the DNA is TGTGCCAGCAGCTTAGGACAGTTGTATACGCAGTATTTT. Translation gives CASSLGQLYTQYF.

The CDR3 bases are TGTGCTAGTGGTTTGGTGCAACTAGCGGGAATGGGTGAGCAGTTCTTC. It yields the protein CASGLVQLAGMGEQFF. This chain connects TRBV12-5 to TRBJ2-1, with TRBD2 matching 10 bases. Germline assignment: CDR1 LGHNT and CDR2 FRNRAP. CDR3 length equals 16 residues. With 0 bases clipped from V and 9 bases from J, the junction kept 8 bases outside the gene matches. Variable domain in full (rest from reference TRBV12-5 and TRBJ2-1): DARVTQTPRHKVTEMGQEVTMRCQPILGHNTVFWYRQTMMQGLELLAYFRNRAPLDDSGMPKDRFSAEMPDATLATLKIQPSEPRDSAVYFCASGLVQLAGMGEQFFGPGTRLTVL.

This clonotype was observed a few times. V is TRBV12-3 or TRBV12-4 and J is TRBJ2-7; no definite D call. This CDR3 is 12 amino acids long. The V gene lost 6 bases and the J gene lost 2 bases, with 8 bases spanning the gap. CDR3 region: CASRYGPYEQYF. The CDR3, as DNA: TGTGCCAGCAGGTATGGACCCTACGAGCAGTACTTC.

V is TRBV5-1 and J is TRBJ2-1; D is undetermined. The CDR3 runs to 17 residues. Trimming pared 3 bases from V and 9 bases from J, leaving 25 bases between. The germline gives CDR1 SGHRS, CDR2 YFSETQ. DNA for the CDR3: TGCGCCAGCAGCTGGAATTTGGAATATGGGCGGTCCGGTGAGCAGTTCTTC. It encodes CASSWNLEYGRSGEQFF.

This clonotype was seen only a few times. J is TRBJ2-7 and V is TRBV5-1; TRBD2 is a possible D gene (5 bases). The CDR3 totals 20 residues. The V and J ends lost 0 bases and 2 bases respectively, with 27 bases between them. Germline V gene lookup returns CDR1 SGHRS and CDR2 YFSETQ. This CDR3 is CASSLGPDEGTPIITYEQYF. The DNA for the CDR3 is TGCGCCAGCAGCTTGGGGCCCGACGAGGGAACCCCTATTATTACCTACGAGCAGTACTTC.

In nucleotides, the CDR3 is TGTGCCAGCAGCTTTACAGGGTATGGTGAAAAACTGTTTTTT. Protein sequence: CASSFTGYGEKLFF. This chain connects TRBV7-9 to TRBJ1-4; perhaps TRBD1 as D (6 bases). The CDR3 is 14 residues long. Germline values: CDR1 SEHNR, CDR2 FQNEAQ (reference sequence). V dropped 3 bases and J dropped 7 bases, with 12 bases sitting between them.

This clonotype was seen more than once but under ten times. The chain couples TRBV4-1 to TRBJ2-1; possibly TRBD2 for D (6 bases). Per the germline V gene, CDR1 is MGHRA and CDR2 is YSYEKL. Trimming cost V 4 bases and J 8 bases, with 12 bases left between them. The CDR3 runs 13 residues. The CDR3 reads CASSLRDWDEQFF. The DNA for the CDR3 is TGCGCCAGCAGCCTCCGGGACTGGGATGAGCAGTTCTTC.

The V call is TRBV6-1, the J call TRBJ1-1; D is unresolved. CDR3 size: 13 residues. V lost 7 bases and J lost 1, with 10 bases in between. In germline, CDR1 is MNHNS, CDR2 SASEGT. DNA of the CDR3: TGTGCCAGCATCTACGCGGCGAACACTGAAGCTTTCTTT. It encodes CASIYAANTEAFF.

This sequence joins TRBV2 and TRBJ2-5; 11 positions match TRBD2. The J call may be in error: the DNA end matches TRBJ2-1 better. The length of the CDR3 is 15 residues. Germline V gene data show CDR1 as SNHLY and CDR2 as FYNNEI. The CDR3 sequence: CASKKGLADYNEQFF. In nucleotides, the CDR3 is TGTGCCAGCAAGAAGGGACTAGCGGACTACAATGAGCAGTTCTTC.

This chain joins TRBV11-2 and TRBJ2-5; D is uncertain. The CDR3 covers 15 residues. Germline V lookup: CDR1 SGHAT, CDR2 FQNNGV. Trimming pared 5 bases from V and 4 bases from J, leaving 17 bases between. CDR3 amino acids: CASSTLMSPLETQYF. DNA for the CDR3: TGTGCCAGCAGCACATTAATGTCCCCTCTAGAGACCCAGTACTTC.

This clonotype was seen many times. This rearrangement joins TRBV4-1 to TRBJ2-7, with TRBD1 identical over 8 bases. CDR1 is MGHRA and CDR2 is YSYEKL in the germline V gene. V shed 1 base and J 1 base; nucleotides not matched to a gene: 3. The CDR3 is 15 residues long. In DNA, the CDR3 is TGCGCCAGCAGCCAAGTAACAGGGGGGTCCTACGAGCAGTACTTC. This sequence encodes CASSQVTGGSYEQYF.

With respect to this clonotype: Compared with germline, one end of the junction differs, possibly owing to a read error. The rearrangement links TRBV4-3 to TRBJ1-1; D uncertain. This CDR3 is built from 16 residues. CDR1 is LGHNA and CDR2 is YSLEER in the germline V gene. The CDR3 here is CASSQVVGTANTGAFF. As DNA, the CDR3 is TGCGCCAGCAGCCAAGTTGTGGGAACCGCGAACACTGGAGCTTTCTTT.

This clonotype turned up a few times. This sequence joins TRBV3-1 and TRBJ2-3, with 11 bases matching TRBD2. The CDR3 runs to 16 residues. Germline CDR1 LGHDT, CDR2 YNNKEL (reference sequence). J lost 1 base, V lost 4 bases, and 4 bases had no gene match. The CDR3 protein is CASSLTSGGRTDTQYF. CDR3 DNA sequence: TGTGCCAGCAGCCTTACTAGCGGGGGACGCACAGATACGCAGTATTTT.